This entry describes one T cell receptor (beta chain). Antigen: not known. The data were obtained in a study of follicular helper T cells after annual influenza vaccination. Study-wide results and limits: Change in circulating plasmablasts correlated with ICOS+CD38+ cTfh clonality change. Each annual vaccination recalled recurring oligoclonal ICOS+CD38+ cTfh clonotypes.

Time point denoted: 2014-2015 season, pre-vaccination. Adults were given seasonal inactivated influenza vaccine, and blood CD4 subsets were sorted before and after vaccination. The protocol was immunoSEQ multiplex PCR, while the TCRdb copy is restricted to in-frame clones and leaves out a portion. This sample has 25,000 to 35,000 clones, with 65% to 85% found just once. Germline CDR1 SEHNR, CDR2 FQNEAQ (reference sequence). Trimming cost V 5 bases and J 5 bases, with 16 bases left between them. This CDR3 has 14 residues. Sequences were derived from CXCR5+ CD38- circulating T follicular helper cells from blood, sampled on the day of influenza vaccination. The subset: circulating Tfh, non-naive CD4+CXCR5+PD-1+ (ICOS+CD38+ or ICOS-CD38-). This clonotype was obtained from an adult who received the influenza vaccine. The V and J genes are TRBV7-9 and TRBJ2-7, with a weak D call TRBD2 (6 bases). The chain's CDR3 is CASSQSGGLNEQYF. The CDR3 DNA is TGTGCCAGCAGCCAGAGTGGGGGGTTGAACGAGCAGTACTTC.